The T cell receptor (beta chain) described here comes from a study of human T cells and chemical hapten exposure (dated by TCRdb to the early 2020s). As for the study more broadly: For sensitization, 2% DPC in acetone was applied to an approximately 2 cm by approximately 2 cm area of upper inner arm skin. Patient blood was sampled pre-sensitization (week 0) and at 2, 6 and about 24 weeks after DPC sensitization. Throughout the study period of roughly 24 weeks, patients also received therapeutic DPC doses to the scalp every week. Patch testing was performed on the upper back with Finn chambers containing 0.01% DPC, and the patch tests were scored after 6 days according to International Contact Dermatitis Research Group standards. The libraries were sequenced as a pool, and the TCR yield per sample differed mostly because of small variations in library volumes within the pool. Nearly 30 alopecia patients provided blood for TCR sequencing at one to four time points (pre-sensitization, 2, 6 and 24 weeks). The patient cohort, mostly female, included alopecia areata with under or over 50% scalp involvement, alopecia totalis and alopecia universalis. In alopecia patients, the study followed how the peripheral blood TCR repertoire changed in vivo over primary and secondary sensitization to diphenylcyclopropenone (DPC), a hapten.

The sample's time point label, decoded: patch test 2, 6 weeks after DPC sensitization. The label giving this sample's treatment or condition can be read as: therapeutic diphenylcyclopropenone sensitization with weekly scalp DPC. Blood at each patch-test visit was drawn before the patch test was applied. Patients were considered eligible if aged 18 to 70, diagnosed with alopecia and deemed suitable for DPC therapy, and patients were excluded if pregnant. Total RNA was isolated from unfractionated whole blood collected in Tempus Blood RNA tubes. Study-level results and caveats: Significantly more large CDR3 similarity clusters were formed by expanded TCRs than by pre-sensitization or healthy control sets, consistent with antigen-driven responses. Repeated subsampling changed both the strength of the expansion versus patch-test correlation and the threshold at which that correlation became significant. A positive correlation was found between the number of PT1 expanded TCRs and patch test score, with significance reached at thresholds 8, 16 and 32 but not 4. DPC sensitization did not change how many TCRs were above 1 in 1000 frequency, and no evidence was found of alterations in global repertoire structure. All patients had alopecia, a presumed autoimmune disease, so their immune response might differ from that of healthy individuals.

Via the germline V gene, CDR1 is MNHEY and CDR2 SVGEGT. The V end loses 7 bases and the J end loses 4 bases, and a stretch of 16 bases separates them. The CDR3, cysteine through phenylalanine, is 14 amino acids long. Just the 42-base CDR3 DNA is kept, in frame starting at base 1. The method behind the library was RACE. TCRdb records NextSeq 500 as the sequencer. During library preparation, unique molecular identifiers were attached to individual cDNA molecules so that TCRs could be counted quantitatively and reproducibly. From each blood RNA sample, both TCR alpha and TCR beta chains were sequenced. As for the authors' bioinformatics: Samples had a median of 95,638 TCRs, with a range from about 23,224 to 700,000. V, J and CDR3 annotation of the TCR reads was performed with the Decombinator software suite. To make PS versus PT1 abundance plots, every sample was subsampled to the same number of TCRs (28,000). Expanded TCRs were defined as absent before sensitization and observed at least eight times at the 2-week time point. TCRdb reworked the public reads: Q25 trimming with fastp, MiXCR clone assembly, productive beta chains retained. Each CDR3 protein gets just one entry, which takes the most common genes and DNA from the rows behind it. TCRdb's processing, not the authors', yielded these V and J calls. A total of 75,000 to 100,000 distinct CDR3 sequences appear in this sample, 9.3% of them only once. The ten largest clones add up to approximately 2.2% of the sample.

Only a few counts were recorded for this clonotype. Its antigen target is currently unknown. Base qualities are missing; no much larger clone stands one base away. The specimen comprised whole blood, sampled in connection with sensitization to the hapten diphenylcyclopropenone (DPC). The rearranged segments are TRBV6-2 or TRBV6-3 and TRBJ1-1; tentative D gene TRBD1, with 5 bases matching. The TCR comes from a woman aged 40 to 50 with alopecia areata. Some clones in this sample may be carry-over from other donors' samples. In nucleotides, the sequence is TGTGCCAGCAACAGACAGTCCTTGAGCACTGAAGCTTTCTTT. This codes for CASNRQSLSTEAFF.